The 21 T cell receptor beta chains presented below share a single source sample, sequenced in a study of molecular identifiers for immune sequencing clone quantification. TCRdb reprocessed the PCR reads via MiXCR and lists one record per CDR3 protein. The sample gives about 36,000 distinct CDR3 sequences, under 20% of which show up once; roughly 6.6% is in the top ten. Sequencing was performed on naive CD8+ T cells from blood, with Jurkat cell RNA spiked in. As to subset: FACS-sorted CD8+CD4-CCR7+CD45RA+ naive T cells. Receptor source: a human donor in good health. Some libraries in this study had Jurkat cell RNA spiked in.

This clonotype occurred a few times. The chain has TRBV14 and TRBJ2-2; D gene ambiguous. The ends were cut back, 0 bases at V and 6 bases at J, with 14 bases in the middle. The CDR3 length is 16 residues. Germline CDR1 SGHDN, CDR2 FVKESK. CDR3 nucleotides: TGTGCCAGCAGCCAAGACCCTGACCCCATCCCCGGGGAGCTGTTTTTT. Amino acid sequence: CASSQDPDPIPGELFF.

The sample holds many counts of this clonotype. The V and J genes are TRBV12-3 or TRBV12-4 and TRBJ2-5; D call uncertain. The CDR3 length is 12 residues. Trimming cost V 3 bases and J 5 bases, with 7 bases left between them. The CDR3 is CASSFFRETQYF. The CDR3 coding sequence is TGTGCCAGCAGTTTCTTCAGGGAGACCCAGTACTTC.

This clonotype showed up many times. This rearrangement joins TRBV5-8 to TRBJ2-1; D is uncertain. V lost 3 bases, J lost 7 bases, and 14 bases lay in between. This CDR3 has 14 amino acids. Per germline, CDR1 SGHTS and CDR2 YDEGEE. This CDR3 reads CASSYRAGRNEQFF. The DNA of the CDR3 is TGTGCCAGCAGCTATCGTGCAGGCCGGAATGAGCAGTTCTTC.

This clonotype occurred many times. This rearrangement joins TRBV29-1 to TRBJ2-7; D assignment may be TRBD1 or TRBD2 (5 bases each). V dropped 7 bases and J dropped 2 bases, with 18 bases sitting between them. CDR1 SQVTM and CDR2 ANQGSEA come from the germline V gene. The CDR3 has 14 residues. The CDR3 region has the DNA TGCAGCGCCCGGGACGACACTTCCACCTACGAGCAGTACTTC. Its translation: CSARDDTSTYEQYF.

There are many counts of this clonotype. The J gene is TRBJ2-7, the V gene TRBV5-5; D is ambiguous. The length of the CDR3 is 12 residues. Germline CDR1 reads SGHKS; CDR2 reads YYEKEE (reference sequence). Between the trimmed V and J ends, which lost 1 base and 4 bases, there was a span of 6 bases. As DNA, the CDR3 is TGTGCCAGCAGCTTGCAGGTTTACGAGCAGTACTTC. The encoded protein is CASSLQVYEQYF.

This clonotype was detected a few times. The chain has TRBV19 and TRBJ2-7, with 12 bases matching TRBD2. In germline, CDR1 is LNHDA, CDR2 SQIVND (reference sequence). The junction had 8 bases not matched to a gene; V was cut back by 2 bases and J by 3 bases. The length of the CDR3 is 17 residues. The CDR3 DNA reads TGTGCCAGTAGTATAAGCTGGACTAGCGGGATTGTCTACGAGCAGTACTTC. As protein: CASSISWTSGIVYEQYF.

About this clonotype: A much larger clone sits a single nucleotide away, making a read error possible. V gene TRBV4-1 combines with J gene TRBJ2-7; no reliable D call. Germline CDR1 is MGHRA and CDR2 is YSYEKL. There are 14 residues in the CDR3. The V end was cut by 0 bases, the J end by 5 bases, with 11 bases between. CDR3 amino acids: CASSQETDTHEQYF. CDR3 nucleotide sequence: TGCGCCAGCAGCCAAGAGACGGATACCCACGAGCAGTACTTC.

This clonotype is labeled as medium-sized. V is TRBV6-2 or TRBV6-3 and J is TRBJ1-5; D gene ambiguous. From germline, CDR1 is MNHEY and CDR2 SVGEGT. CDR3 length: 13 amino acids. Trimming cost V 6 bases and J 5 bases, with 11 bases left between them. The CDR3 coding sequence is TGTGCCAGCAGGGATAGCCTCGATCAGCCCCAGCATTTT. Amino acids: CASRDSLDQPQHF.

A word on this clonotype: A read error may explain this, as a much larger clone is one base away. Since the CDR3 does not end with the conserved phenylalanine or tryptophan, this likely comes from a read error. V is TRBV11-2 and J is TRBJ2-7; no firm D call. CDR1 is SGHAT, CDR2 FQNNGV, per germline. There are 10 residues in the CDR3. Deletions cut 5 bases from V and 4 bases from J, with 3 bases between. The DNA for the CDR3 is TGTGCCAGCAGCGAATACGAGCAGTACCTC. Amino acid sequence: CASSEYEQYL.

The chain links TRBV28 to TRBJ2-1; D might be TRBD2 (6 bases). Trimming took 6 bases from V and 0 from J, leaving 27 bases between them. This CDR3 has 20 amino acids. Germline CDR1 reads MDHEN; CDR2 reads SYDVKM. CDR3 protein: CASSPLVLGSGESSYNEQFF. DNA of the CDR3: TGTGCCAGCAGCCCGTTGGTCTTGGGATCGGGGGAAAGCTCCTACAATGAGCAGTTCTTC.

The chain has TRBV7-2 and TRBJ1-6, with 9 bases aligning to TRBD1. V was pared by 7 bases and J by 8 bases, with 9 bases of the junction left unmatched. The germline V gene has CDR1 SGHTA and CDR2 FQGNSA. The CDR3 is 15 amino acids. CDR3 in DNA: TGTGCCAGCATGCTACCGGGACAGGGTTATTCACCCCTCCACTTT. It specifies CASMLPGQGYSPLHF.

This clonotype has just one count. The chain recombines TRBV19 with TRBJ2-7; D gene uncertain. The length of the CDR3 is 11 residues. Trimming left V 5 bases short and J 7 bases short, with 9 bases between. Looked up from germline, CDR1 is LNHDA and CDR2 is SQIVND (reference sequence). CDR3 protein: CASSHRDEQYF. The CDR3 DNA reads TGTGCCAGTAGTCATCGAGATGAGCAGTACTTC.

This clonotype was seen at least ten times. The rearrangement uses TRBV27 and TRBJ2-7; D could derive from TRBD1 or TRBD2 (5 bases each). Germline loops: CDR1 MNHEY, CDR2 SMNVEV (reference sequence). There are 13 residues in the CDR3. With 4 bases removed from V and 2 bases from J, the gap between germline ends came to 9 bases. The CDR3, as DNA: TGTGCCAGCAGTTACACGGGACCCTACGAGCAGTACTTC. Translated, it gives CASSYTGPYEQYF.

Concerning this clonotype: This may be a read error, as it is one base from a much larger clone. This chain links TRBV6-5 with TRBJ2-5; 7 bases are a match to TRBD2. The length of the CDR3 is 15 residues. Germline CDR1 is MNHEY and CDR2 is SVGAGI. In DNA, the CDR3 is TGTGCCAGCAGTTACTCGGGCGGGAGTTACGAGACCCTGTACTTC. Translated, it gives CASSYSGGSYETLYF.

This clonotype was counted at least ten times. Here the CDR3 reads CASSASVPRPYEQYF. In nucleotides, the CDR3 is TGTGCCAGCAGCGCCTCCGTCCCTAGGCCCTACGAGCAGTACTTC. The chain employs TRBV7-2 and TRBJ2-7; the D is unclear. Trimming cost V 5 bases and J 2 bases, with 16 bases left between them. This CDR3 is 15 amino acids long. Germline V gives CDR1 SGHTA, CDR2 FQGNSA.

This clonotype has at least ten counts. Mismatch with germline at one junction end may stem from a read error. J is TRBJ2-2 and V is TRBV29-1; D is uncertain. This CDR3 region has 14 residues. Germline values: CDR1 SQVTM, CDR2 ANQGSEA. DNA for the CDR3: TGCAGTGTTGTGCTGGTCAAGGGAACCGGGGAGCTGTTTTTT. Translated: CSVVLVKGTGELFF.

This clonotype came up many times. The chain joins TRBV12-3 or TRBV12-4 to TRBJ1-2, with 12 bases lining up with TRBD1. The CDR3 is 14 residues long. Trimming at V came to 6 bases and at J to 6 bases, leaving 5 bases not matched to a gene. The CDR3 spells CASSTGQGADGYTF. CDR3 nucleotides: TGTGCCAGCAGCACGGGACAGGGGGCAGATGGCTACACCTTC.

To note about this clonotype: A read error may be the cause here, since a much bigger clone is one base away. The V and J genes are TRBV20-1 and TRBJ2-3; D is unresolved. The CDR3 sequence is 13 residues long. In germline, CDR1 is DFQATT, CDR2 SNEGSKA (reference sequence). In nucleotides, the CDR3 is TGCAGTGCTGCTAGGCCCGGCACAGATATGCAGTATTTT. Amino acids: CSAARPGTDMQYF.

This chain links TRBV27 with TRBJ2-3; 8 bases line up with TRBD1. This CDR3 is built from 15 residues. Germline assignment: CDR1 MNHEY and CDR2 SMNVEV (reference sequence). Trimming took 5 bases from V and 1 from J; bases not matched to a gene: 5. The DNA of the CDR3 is TGTGCCAGCAGTGCCCCGGGACAGGGCACAGATACGCAGTATTTT. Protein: CASSAPGQGTDTQYF.

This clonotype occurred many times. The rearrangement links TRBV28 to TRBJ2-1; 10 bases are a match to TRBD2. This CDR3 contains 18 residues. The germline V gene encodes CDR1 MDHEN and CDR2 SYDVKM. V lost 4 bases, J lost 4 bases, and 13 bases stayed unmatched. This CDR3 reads CASSYPPSTSGFYNEQFF. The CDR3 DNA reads TGTGCCAGCAGTTACCCCCCTTCGACTAGCGGGTTTTACAATGAGCAGTTCTTC.

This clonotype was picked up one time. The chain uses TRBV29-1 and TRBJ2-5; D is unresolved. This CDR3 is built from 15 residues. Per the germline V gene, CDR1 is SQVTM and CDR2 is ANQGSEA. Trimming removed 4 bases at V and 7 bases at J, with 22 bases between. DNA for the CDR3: TGCAGCGTTGCGGGTATCGGAGAGTGGGAAGCGACCCAGTACTTC. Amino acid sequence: CSVAGIGEWEATQYF.